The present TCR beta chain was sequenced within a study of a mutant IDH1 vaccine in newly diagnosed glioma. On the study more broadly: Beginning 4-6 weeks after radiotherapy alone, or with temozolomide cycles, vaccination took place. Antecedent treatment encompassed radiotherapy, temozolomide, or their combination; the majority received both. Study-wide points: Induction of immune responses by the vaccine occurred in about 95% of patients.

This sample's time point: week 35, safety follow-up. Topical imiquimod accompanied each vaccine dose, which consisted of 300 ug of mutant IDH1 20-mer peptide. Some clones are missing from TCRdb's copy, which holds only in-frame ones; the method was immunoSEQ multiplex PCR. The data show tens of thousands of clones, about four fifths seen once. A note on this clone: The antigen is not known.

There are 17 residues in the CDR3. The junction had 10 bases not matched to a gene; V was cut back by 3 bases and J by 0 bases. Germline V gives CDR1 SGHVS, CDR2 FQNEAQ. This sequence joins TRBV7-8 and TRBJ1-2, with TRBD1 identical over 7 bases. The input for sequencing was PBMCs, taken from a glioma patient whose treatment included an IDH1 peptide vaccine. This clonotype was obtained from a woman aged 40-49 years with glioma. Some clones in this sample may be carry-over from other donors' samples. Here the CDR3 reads CASSFPQTGYSNYGYTF. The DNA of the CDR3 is TGTGCCAGCAGCTTTCCTCAGACAGGGTATTCTAACTATGGCTACACCTTC.